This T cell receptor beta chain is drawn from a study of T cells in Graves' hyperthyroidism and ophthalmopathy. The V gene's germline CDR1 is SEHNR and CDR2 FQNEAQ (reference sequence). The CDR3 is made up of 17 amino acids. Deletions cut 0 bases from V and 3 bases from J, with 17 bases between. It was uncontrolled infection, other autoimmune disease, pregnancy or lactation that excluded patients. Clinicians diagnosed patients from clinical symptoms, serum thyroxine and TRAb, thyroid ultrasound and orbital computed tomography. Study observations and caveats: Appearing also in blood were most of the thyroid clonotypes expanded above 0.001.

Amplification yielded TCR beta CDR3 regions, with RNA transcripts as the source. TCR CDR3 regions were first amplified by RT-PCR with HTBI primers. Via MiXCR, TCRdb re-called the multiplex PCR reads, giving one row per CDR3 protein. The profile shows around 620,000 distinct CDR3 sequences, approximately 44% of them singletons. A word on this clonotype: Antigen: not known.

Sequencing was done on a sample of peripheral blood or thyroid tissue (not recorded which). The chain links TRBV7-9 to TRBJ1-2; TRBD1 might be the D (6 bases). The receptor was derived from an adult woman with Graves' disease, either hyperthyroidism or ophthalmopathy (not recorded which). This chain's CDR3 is CASSLARTVPRDYGYTF. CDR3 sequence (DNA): TGTGCCAGCAGCTTAGCCCGGACAGTTCCCCGGGACTATGGCTACACCTTC.